One T cell receptor (beta chain) is described in this entry. Researchers took RNA transcripts and amplified the TCR beta CDR3 regions from them. The HTBI primer set served for first-round RT-PCR of the TCR CDR3. TCRdb redid the calling of the multiplex PCR reads with MiXCR, one entry per CDR3 protein. The data hold around 690,000 distinct CDR3 sequences, with less than 25% observed a single time. This sample stems from a study of T cells in Graves' hyperthyroidism and ophthalmopathy. Germline lookup yields CDR1 LNHDA and CDR2 SQIVND (reference sequence). The J segment lost 5 bases and the V segment lost 2 bases, leaving 5 bases of the junction unmatched. CDR3 length: 14 amino acids.

The source material was blood. This sequence was found in a man aged 25 to 40 with Graves' ophthalmopathy. This chain connects TRBV19 to TRBJ1-1; 7 positions agree with TRBD1. CDR3 residues: CASSIRQGRTEAFF. The CDR3, as DNA: TGTGCCAGTAGTATACGACAGGGCAGGACTGAAGCTTTCTTT.